The 6 T cell receptor beta chains given below trace back to one sample, sequenced in a study of OX40 agonist ivuxolimab in advanced cancers. Assay used: immunoSEQ multiplex PCR; TCRdb lists only in-frame clones, some missing. This sample carries tens of thousands of clones, about 82% of them seen once, and the ten largest clones take 2.6%. Here the sequenced sample was CD4+ or CD8+ T cells sorted from blood, taken in a trial of the OX40 agonist ivuxolimab. The receptor set was obtained from an adult with an advanced solid tumor such as melanoma, head and neck, liver or kidney cancer.

The gene calls are TRBV28 and TRBJ1-2, with 7 bases identical to TRBD1. CDR1 and CDR2 (germline): MDHEN, SYDVKM. There are 12 residues in the CDR3. Unmatched junction bases numbered 6, after V lost 7 bases and J lost 7 bases. CDR3 protein: CASKTDRVGYTF. The CDR3 DNA reads as TGTGCCAGCAAAACCGACAGGGTTGGCTACACCTTC.

The V and J genes are TRBV14 and TRBJ2-3, with no clear D. The CDR3 extends over 14 amino acids. Germline lookup yields CDR1 SGHDN and CDR2 FVKESK. The ends were cut back, 0 bases at V and 5 bases at J, with 9 bases in the middle. The CDR3 region is CASSQEAAGDTQYF. DNA of the CDR3: TGTGCCAGCAGCCAAGAGGCAGCTGGAGATACGCAGTATTTT.

The CDR3 region has the DNA TGTGCCAGCAGCTCGACAGGGAACTATGGCTACACCTTC. Translating gives CASSSTGNYGYTF. The J gene is TRBJ1-2, the V gene TRBV11-3; TRBD1 matches at 7 bases. The CDR3 length is 13 residues. V lost 4 bases and J lost 2; bases outside the gene matches: 1. CDR1 is SGHNT, CDR2 YENEEA, per germline.

CDR3 protein: CASQGASNTGELFF. Written as DNA, the CDR3 is TGTGCCAGTCAAGGGGCCTCGAACACCGGGGAGCTGTTTTTT. V is TRBV19 and J is TRBJ2-2; the D gene is possibly TRBD1 (5 bases). CDR3 length: 14 amino acids. Per the germline V gene, CDR1 is LNHDA and CDR2 is SQIVND (reference sequence). Between the trimmed V and J ends, which lost 8 bases and 0 bases, there was a span of 10 bases.

The count of this clone is one. The chain employs TRBV7-9 and TRBJ2-5; perhaps D is TRBD1 or TRBD2 (5 bases each). The length of the CDR3 is 14 residues. V shed 3 bases and J shed 5 bases, with 13 bases lying between them. The germline V gene has CDR1 SEHNR and CDR2 FQNEAQ (reference sequence). CDR3 sequence (DNA): TGTGCCAGCAGCTTGGACGGGGCCCGTGAGACCCAGTACTTC. Its translation: CASSLDGARETQYF.

The chain uses TRBV7-9 and TRBJ2-5, with 9 bases lining up with TRBD1. Germline V CDR1 and CDR2: SEHNR, FQNEAQ (reference sequence). The trim removed 3 bases at V and 5 bases at J, leaving 7 bases unmatched. The length of the CDR3 is 15 residues. The CDR3 sequence is CASSFGTGQWETQYF. CDR3 coding DNA: TGTGCCAGCAGCTTCGGGACAGGGCAATGGGAGACCCAGTACTTC.